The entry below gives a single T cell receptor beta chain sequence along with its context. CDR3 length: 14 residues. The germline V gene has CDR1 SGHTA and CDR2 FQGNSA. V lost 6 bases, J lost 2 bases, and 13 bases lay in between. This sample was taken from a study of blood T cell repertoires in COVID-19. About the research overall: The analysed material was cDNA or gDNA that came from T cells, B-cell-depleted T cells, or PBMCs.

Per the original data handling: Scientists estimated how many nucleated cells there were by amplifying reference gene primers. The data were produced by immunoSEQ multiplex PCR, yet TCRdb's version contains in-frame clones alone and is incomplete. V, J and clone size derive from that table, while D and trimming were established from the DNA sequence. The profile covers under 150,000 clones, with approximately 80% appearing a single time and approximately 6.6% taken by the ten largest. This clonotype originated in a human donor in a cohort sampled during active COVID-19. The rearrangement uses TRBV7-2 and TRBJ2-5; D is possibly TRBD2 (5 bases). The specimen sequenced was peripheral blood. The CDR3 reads CASRRGIPQETQYF. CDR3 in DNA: TGTGCCAGCAGACGGGGAATCCCGCAAGAGACCCAGTACTTC.